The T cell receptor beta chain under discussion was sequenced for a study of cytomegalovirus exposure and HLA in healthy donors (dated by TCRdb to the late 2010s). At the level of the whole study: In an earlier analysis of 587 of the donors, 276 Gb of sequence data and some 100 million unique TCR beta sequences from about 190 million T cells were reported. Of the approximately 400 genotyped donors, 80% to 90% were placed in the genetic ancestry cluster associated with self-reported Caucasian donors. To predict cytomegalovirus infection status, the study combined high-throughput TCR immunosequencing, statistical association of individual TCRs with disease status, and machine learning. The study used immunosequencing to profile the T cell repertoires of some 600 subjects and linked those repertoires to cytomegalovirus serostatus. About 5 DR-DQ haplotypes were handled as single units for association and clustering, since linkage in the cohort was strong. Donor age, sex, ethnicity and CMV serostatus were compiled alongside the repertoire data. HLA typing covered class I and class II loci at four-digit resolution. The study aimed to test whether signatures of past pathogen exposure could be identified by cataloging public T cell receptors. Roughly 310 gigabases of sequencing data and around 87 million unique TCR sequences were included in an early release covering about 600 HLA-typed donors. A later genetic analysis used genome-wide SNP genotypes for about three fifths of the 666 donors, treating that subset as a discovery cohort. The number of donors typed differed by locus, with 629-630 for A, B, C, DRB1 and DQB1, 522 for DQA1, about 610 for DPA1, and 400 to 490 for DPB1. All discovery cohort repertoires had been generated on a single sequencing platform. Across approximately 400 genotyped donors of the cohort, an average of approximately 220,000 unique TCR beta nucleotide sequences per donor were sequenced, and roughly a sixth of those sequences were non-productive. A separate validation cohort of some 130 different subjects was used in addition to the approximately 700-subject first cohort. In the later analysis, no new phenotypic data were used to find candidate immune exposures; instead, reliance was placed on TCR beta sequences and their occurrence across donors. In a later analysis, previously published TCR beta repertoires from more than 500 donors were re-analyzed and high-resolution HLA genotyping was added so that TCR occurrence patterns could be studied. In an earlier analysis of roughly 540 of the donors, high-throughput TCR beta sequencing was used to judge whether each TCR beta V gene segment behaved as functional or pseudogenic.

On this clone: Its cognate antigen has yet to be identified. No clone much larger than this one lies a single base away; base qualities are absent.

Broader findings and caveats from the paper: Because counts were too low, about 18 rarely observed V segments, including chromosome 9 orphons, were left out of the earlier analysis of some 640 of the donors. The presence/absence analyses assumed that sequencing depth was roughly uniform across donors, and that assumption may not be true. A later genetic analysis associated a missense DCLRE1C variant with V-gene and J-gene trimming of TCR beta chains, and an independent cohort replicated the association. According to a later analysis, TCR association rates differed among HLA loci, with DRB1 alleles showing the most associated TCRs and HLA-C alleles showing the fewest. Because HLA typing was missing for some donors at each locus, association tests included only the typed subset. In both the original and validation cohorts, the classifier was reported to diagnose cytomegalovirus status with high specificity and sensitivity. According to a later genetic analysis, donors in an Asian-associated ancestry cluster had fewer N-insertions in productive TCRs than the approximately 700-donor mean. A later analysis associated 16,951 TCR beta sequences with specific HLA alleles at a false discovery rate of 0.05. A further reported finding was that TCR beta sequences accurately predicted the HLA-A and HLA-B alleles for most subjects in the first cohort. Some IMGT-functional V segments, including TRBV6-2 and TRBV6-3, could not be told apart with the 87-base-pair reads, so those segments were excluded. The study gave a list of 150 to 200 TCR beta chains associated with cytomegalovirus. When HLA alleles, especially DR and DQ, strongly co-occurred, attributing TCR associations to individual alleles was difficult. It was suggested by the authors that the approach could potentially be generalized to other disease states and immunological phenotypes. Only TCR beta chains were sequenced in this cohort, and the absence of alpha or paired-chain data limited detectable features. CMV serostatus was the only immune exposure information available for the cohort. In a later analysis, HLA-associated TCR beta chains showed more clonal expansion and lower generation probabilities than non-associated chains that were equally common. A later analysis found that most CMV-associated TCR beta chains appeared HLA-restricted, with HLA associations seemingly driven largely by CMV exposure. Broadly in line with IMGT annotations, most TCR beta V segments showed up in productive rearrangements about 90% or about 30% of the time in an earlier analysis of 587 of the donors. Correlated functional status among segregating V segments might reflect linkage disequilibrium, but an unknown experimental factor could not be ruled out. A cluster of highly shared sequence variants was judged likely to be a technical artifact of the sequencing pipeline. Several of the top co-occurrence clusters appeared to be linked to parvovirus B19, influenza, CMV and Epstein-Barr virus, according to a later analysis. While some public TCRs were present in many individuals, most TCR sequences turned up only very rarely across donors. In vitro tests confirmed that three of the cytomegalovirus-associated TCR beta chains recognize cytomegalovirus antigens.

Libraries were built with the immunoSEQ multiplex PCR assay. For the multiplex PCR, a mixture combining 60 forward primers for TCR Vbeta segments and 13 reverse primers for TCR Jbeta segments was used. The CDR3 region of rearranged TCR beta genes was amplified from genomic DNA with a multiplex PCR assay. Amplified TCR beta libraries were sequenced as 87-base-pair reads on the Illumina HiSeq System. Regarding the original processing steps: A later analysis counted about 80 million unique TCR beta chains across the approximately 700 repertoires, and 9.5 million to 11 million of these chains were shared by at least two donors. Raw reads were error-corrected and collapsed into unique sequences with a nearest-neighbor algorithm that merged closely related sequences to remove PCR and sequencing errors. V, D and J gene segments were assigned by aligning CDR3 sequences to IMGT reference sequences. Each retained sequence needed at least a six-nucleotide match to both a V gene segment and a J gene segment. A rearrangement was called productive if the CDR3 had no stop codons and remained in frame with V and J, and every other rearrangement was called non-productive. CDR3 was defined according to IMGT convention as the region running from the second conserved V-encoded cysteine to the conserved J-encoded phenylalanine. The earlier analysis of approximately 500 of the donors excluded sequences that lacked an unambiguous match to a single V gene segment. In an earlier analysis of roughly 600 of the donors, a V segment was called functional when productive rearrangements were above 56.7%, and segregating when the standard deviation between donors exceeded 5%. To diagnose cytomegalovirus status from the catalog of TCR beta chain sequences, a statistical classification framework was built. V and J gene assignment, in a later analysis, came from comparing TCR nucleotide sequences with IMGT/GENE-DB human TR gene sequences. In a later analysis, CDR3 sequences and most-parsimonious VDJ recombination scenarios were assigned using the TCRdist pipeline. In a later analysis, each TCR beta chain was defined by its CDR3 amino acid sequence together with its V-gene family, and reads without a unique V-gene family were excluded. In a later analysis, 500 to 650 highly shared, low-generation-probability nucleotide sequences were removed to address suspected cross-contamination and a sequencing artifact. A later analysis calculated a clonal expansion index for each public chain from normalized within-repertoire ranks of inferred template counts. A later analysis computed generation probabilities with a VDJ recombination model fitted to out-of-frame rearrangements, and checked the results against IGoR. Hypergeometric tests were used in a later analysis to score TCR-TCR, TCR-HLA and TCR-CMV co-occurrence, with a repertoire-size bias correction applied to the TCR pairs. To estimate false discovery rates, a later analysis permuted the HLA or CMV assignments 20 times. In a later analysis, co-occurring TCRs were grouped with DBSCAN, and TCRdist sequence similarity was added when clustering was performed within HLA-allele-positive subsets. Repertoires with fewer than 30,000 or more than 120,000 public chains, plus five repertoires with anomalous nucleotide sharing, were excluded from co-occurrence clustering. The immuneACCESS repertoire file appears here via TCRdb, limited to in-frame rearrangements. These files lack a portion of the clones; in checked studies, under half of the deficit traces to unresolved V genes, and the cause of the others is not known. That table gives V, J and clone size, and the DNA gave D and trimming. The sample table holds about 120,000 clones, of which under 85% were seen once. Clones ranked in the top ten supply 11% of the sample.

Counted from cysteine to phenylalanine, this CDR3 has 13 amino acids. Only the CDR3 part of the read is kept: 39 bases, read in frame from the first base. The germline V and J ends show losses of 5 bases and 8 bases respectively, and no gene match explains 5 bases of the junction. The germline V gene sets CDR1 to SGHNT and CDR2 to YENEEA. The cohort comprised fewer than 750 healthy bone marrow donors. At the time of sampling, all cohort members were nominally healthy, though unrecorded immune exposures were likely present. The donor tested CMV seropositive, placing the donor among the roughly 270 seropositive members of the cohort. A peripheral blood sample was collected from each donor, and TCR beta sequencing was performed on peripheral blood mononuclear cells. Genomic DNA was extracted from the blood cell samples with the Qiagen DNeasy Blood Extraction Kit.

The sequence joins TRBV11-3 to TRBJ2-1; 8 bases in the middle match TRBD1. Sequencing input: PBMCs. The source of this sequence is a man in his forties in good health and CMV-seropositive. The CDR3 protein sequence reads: CASSTQGAYEQFF. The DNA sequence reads TGTGCCAGCAGCACCCAGGGGGCTTATGAGCAGTTCTTC.